These 27 T cell receptor beta chains were sequenced from one sample in a study of cytomegalovirus exposure and HLA in healthy donors. The PCR used 60 Vbeta and 13 Jbeta primers. The assay was immunoSEQ multiplex PCR, and TCRdb's table has in-frame clones only and misses some. The sample contains about 150,000 clones, around three quarters of which appear only once. Sequencing was done on a sample of PBMCs. The receptors derive from a woman aged 40 to 50 in good health and CMV-seronegative.

This clone was detected only a few times. The rearrangement joins TRBV15 to TRBJ1-5; TRBD1 might be the D (6 bases). The V gene's germline CDR1 is LNHNV and CDR2 YYDKDF (reference sequence). With 8 bases removed from V and 3 bases from J, the gap between germline ends came to 11 bases. The length of the CDR3 is 13 residues. CDR3 protein: CATSRGANQPQHF. In nucleotides, the CDR3 is TGTGCCACCTCACGGGGGGCCAATCAGCCCCAGCATTTT.

The chain links TRBV7-6 to TRBJ1-6; D remains unclear. The CDR3 covers 14 residues. V lost 5 bases, J lost 0 bases, and 5 bases lay in between. The germline V gene has CDR1 SGHVS and CDR2 FNYEAQ. In DNA form, the CDR3 reads TGTGCCAGCAGCCCCCGCTCCTATAATTCACCCCTCCACTTT. Protein sequence: CASSPRSYNSPLHF.

The V and J genes are TRBV5-1 and TRBJ1-1; D unresolved. Germline loops: CDR1 SGHRS, CDR2 YFSETQ. The ends were cut back, 2 bases at V and 1 base at J, with 9 bases in the middle. There are 14 residues in the CDR3. The chain's CDR3 is CASSLAGRNTEAFF. DNA of the CDR3: TGCGCCAGCAGCTTAGCGGGAAGGAACACTGAAGCTTTCTTT. The variable domain in full, with the rest retrieved from reference TRBV5-1 and TRBJ1-1, is KAGVTQTPRYLIKTRGQQVTLSCSPISGHRSVSWYQQTPGQGLQFLFEYFSETQRNKGNFPGRFSGRQFSNSRSEMNVSTLELGDSALYLCASSLAGRNTEAFFGQGTRLTVV.

The rearrangement uses TRBV6-5 and TRBJ2-6; possibly TRBD1 for D (6 bases). The V end lost 7 bases, the J end lost 0 bases, and 10 bases lay between the germline ends. The CDR3 runs to 15 residues. CDR1 is MNHEY and CDR2 is SVGAGI in the germline V gene. The CDR3 nucleotides read TGTGCCAGCACAGGGGATTACTCTGGGGCCAACGTCCTGACTTTC. Its translation is CASTGDYSGANVLTF.

V usage is TRBV5-4 and J usage is TRBJ2-3, with D perhaps TRBD2 (5 bases). The germline CDR1 and CDR2 sequences are SGHNT and YYREEE (reference sequence). Trimming left V 10 bases short and J 6 bases short, with 21 bases between. The CDR3 runs 14 residues. The CDR3 region has the DNA TGTGCCTTTCCTGGGAATTCGGGAAGCGATACGCAGTATTTT. Its protein product is CAFPGNSGSDTQYF.

The chain joins TRBV5-5 to TRBJ2-1; D remains unclear. Between the trimmed V and J ends, which lost 5 bases and 6 bases, there was a span of 9 bases. Germline CDR1 SGHKS, CDR2 YYEKEE (reference sequence). CDR3 length equals 12 residues. The CDR3 DNA reads TGTGCCAGCAGTACCCCGGGCAATGAGCAGTTCTTC. Amino acids: CASSTPGNEQFF.

The V and J genes are TRBV18 and TRBJ2-3; a possible D gene is TRBD2 (6 bases). Germline loops: CDR1 KGHSH, CDR2 LQKENI. V shed 0 bases and J shed 9 bases, with 13 bases lying between them. The CDR3 loop spans 14 amino acids. The CDR3 DNA reads TGTGCCAGCTCACCACCGGCGGGGATGGTGACGCAGTATTTT. Amino acid sequence: CASSPPAGMVTQYF. The entire variable domain, with the rest obtained from reference TRBV18 and TRBJ2-3, is as follows: NAGVMQNPRHLVRRRGQEARLRCSPMKGHSHVYWYRQLPEEGLKFMVYLQKENIIDESGMPKERFSAEFPKEGPSILRIQQVVRGDSAAYFCASSPPAGMVTQYFGPGTRLTVL.

The chain recombines TRBV7-6 with TRBJ1-3; D is unclear. Trimming left V 5 bases short and J 2 bases short, with 13 bases between. From germline, CDR1 is SGHVS and CDR2 FNYEAQ. The length of the CDR3 is 15 residues. This chain's CDR3 is CASSRGLAPGNTIYF. The CDR3 region has the DNA TGTGCCAGCAGCCGCGGACTGGCACCTGGAAACACCATATATTTT.

There are a few counts of this clone. The V gene is TRBV18, the J gene TRBJ2-4; D may be TRBD2 (7 bases). Germline CDR1 is KGHSH and CDR2 is LQKENI. The V end was cut by 3 bases, the J end by 7 bases, with 16 bases between. The CDR3 has 15 amino acids. The CDR3 reads CASSPGNREGNIQYF. The CDR3 DNA follows: TGTGCCAGCTCACCGGGAAACAGGGAGGGGAACATTCAGTACTTC.

This clone appeared a few times. This chain uses TRBV29-1 with TRBJ1-1; a possible D gene is TRBD1 (5 bases). The V and J ends lost 7 bases and 4 bases respectively, with 16 bases between them. The germline V gene encodes CDR1 SQVTM and CDR2 ANQGSEA. CDR3 length: 13 residues. The CDR3: CSASIRGGTEAFF. CDR3 in DNA: TGCAGCGCCTCTATAAGGGGCGGCACTGAAGCTTTCTTT. The variable domain in full, completed from reference TRBV29-1 and TRBJ1-1, reads SAVISQKPSRDICQRGTSLTIQCQVDSQVTMMFWYRQQPGQSLTLIATANQGSEATYESGFVIDKFPISRPNLTFSTLTVSNMSPEDSSIYLCSASIRGGTEAFFGQGTRLTVV.

The gene calls are TRBV7-9 and TRBJ2-1; possibly TRBD1 for D (6 bases). The CDR3 covers 15 residues. CDR1 is SEHNR and CDR2 is FQNEAQ in the germline V gene (reference sequence). The ends were cut back, 5 bases at V and 0 bases at J, with 11 bases in the middle. The CDR3 sequence: CASSRTGSSYNEQFF. In DNA form, the CDR3 reads TGTGCCAGCAGCCGTACAGGGAGCTCCTACAATGAGCAGTTCTTC.

To note about this clone: One end of the junction varies from germline; a read error may be responsible. The chain is built from TRBV7-9 and TRBJ2-6; no firm D call. The CDR3 is 16 amino acids. CDR1 and CDR2 (germline): SEHNR, FQNEAQ (reference sequence). The CDR3 reads CSSSLARSSGANVLTF. For the CDR3, the DNA is TGTTCCAGCAGCTTGGCCAGGTCAAGTGGGGCCAACGTCCTGACTTTC.

This clone is a singleton in its sample. The chain uses TRBV30 and TRBJ2-7; D call uncertain. The CDR3 contains 11 residues. Germline assignment: CDR1 GTSNPN and CDR2 SVGIG (reference sequence). With 3 bases removed from V and 4 bases from J, the gap between germline ends came to 7 bases. The CDR3 DNA follows: TGTGCCTGGAGCCTACTTTACGAGCAGTACTTC. Its protein is CAWSLLYEQYF.

The chain combines TRBV5-6 with TRBJ1-2; tentatively, D is TRBD1 (6 bases). This CDR3 has 13 residues. Germline-derived CDR1 and CDR2 are SGHDT and YYEEEE. Trimming shortened V by 4 bases and J by 5 bases, and 12 bases separated the two germline ends. The CDR3 DNA sequence: TGTGCCAGCAGCCTGGACAGCTATTATGGCTACACCTTC. Amino acid sequence: CASSLDSYYGYTF.

The V gene is TRBV4-1, the J gene TRBJ2-7, with 9 nucleotides matching TRBD1. Germline CDR1 and CDR2: MGHRA and YSYEKL. The trim removed 3 bases at V and 4 bases at J, leaving 7 bases unmatched. The CDR3 contains 15 residues. The CDR3 loop reads CASSHAGTGFYEQYF. CDR3 nucleotide sequence: TGCGCCAGCAGCCATGCCGGGACAGGGTTTTACGAGCAGTACTTC.

The V call is TRBV6-1, the J call TRBJ2-7; TRBD1 is a possible D gene (6 bases). The V gene's germline CDR1 is MNHNS and CDR2 SASEGT. V lost 1 base and J 13 bases, leaving 20 bases between the germline ends. The CDR3 runs to 14 residues. The CDR3 bases are TGTGCCAGCAGTGAAGGGATGGATACGAGCAGGGGCTACTTC. It translates to CASSEGMDTSRGYF.

V is TRBV18 and J is TRBJ1-2; no firm D call. Between the trimmed V and J ends, which lost 3 bases and 8 bases, there was a span of 10 bases. CDR1 is KGHSH, CDR2 LQKENI, per germline. The CDR3 is 12 residues long. The CDR3, as DNA: TGTGCCAGCTCACCCGGTATTTACGGCTACACCTTC. This sequence encodes CASSPGIYGYTF.

Comment on this clone: The sample contains more than one DNA sequence encoding this CDR3. V usage is TRBV19 and J usage is TRBJ1-2; 7 bases agree with TRBD1. The CDR3 contains 13 residues. J lost 4 bases, V lost 5 bases, and 4 bases had no gene match. Germline V lookup: CDR1 LNHDA, CDR2 SQIVND (reference sequence). CDR3 residues: CASSLQGFYGYTF. The CDR3 DNA reads TGTGCCAGTAGTTTACAGGGGTTCTATGGCTACACCTTC.

This clone came up a few times. The chain couples TRBV29-1 to TRBJ1-1; possibly TRBD1 for D (6 bases). Germline CDR1 is SQVTM and CDR2 is ANQGSEA. V was pared by 1 base and J by 1 base, with 7 bases between. The CDR3 sequence is 13 residues long. CDR3 amino acids: CSVEGTANTEAFF. In DNA form, the CDR3 reads TGCAGCGTTGAAGGGACAGCGAACACTGAAGCTTTCTTT.

The J gene is TRBJ1-2, the V gene TRBV2, with 7 bases that match TRBD1. Germline CDR1 SNHLY, CDR2 FYNNEI. Trimming cost V 3 bases and J 4 bases; bases outside gene matches: 2. The CDR3 consists of 13 residues. The CDR3 region has the DNA TGTGCCAGCAGTGAGGGACAGAGCTATGGCTACACCTTC. Amino acids: CASSEGQSYGYTF.

This chain uses TRBV4-1 with TRBJ2-4; D perhaps matches TRBD1 (5 bases). The CDR3 is 17 residues long. CDR1 and CDR2 from the germline V gene are MGHRA and YSYEKL. Trimming shortened V by 1 base and J by 8 bases, and 21 bases separated the two germline ends. The CDR3 nucleotides read TGCGCCAGCAGCCAAGGGGCAGGGTTCCAATATCGGGACATTCAGTACTTC. Its protein product is CASSQGAGFQYRDIQYF.

This chain connects TRBV28 to TRBJ2-1, with 12 bases identical to TRBD2. The CDR3 consists of 17 residues. Germline V lookup: CDR1 MDHEN, CDR2 SYDVKM. The V segment lost 3 bases and the J segment 7 bases; nucleotides outside the gene matches: 10. CDR3 amino acids: CASSLLAGGPSMNEQFF. The CDR3 region has the DNA TGTGCCAGCAGTTTGCTAGCGGGGGGGCCAAGTATGAATGAGCAGTTCTTC. The full variable domain, completed using reference TRBV28 and TRBJ2-1, is DVKVTQSSRYLVKRTGEKVFLECVQDMDHENMFWYRQDPGLGLRLIYFSYDVKMKEKGDIPEGYSVSREKKERFSLILESASTNQTSMYLCASSLLAGGPSMNEQFFGPGTRLTVL.

The chain links TRBV4-1 to TRBJ2-5, with D possibly TRBD1 on 7 matching bases. Looked up from germline, CDR1 is MGHRA and CDR2 is YSYEKL. The CDR3 is 17 residues long. V gave up 1 base and J gave up 5 bases, with 20 bases separating them. The CDR3 coding sequence is TGCGCCAGCAGCCAAGTTTGGGGTACGGCGGGACAGGAGACCCAGTACTTC. Residues: CASSQVWGTAGQETQYF.

This chain uses TRBV5-4 with TRBJ2-7; TRBD2 matches 9 bases. Germline V gives CDR1 SGHNT, CDR2 YYREEE (reference sequence). The CDR3 is 15 residues long. The junction had 9 bases not matched to a gene; V was cut back by 3 bases and J by 5 bases. Here the CDR3 DNA reads TGTGCCAGCAGCTCCCAGCTAGCGGGGCTCGACGAGCAGTACTTC. Protein sequence: CASSSQLAGLDEQYF.

The J gene is TRBJ1-4, the V gene TRBV2; 8 nucleotides agree with TRBD1. This CDR3 spans 15 amino acids. Trimming cost V 3 bases and J 7 bases; bases outside gene matches: 7. Germline V CDR1 and CDR2: SNHLY, FYNNEI. CDR3 sequence reads: CASSDQGAFSEKLFF. In nucleotides, the CDR3 is TGTGCCAGCAGTGATCAGGGGGCCTTTAGTGAAAAACTGTTTTTT.

This clone came up once. The CDR3 loop reads CASRDDGSRGNYEQYF. DNA for the CDR3: TGTGCCAGCAGGGACGACGGCAGTCGGGGTAACTACGAGCAGTACTTC. The rearrangement links TRBV2 to TRBJ2-7, with D perhaps matching TRBD2 (5 bases). The germline gives CDR1 SNHLY, CDR2 FYNNEI. V was pared by 6 bases and J by 3 bases, with 21 bases between. The CDR3 extends over 16 amino acids.

The CDR3 loop reads CASSFTLNRVRGTEAFF. Here the CDR3 DNA reads TGTGCCAGCAGCTTCACACTAAACAGGGTAAGGGGCACTGAAGCTTTCTTT. The chain is built from TRBV7-2 and TRBJ1-1; maybe TRBD1 (6 bases). Germline V gene lookup returns CDR1 SGHTA and CDR2 FQGNSA. The length of the CDR3 is 17 residues. The V gene lost 3 bases and the J gene lost 4 bases, with 21 bases spanning the gap.